Shown below are 19 T cell receptor beta chains from a single sample sequenced in a study of beta chain features in type 1 diabetes. Of the isolated RNA, all was reverse transcribed, and so the sequenced material was expressed TCRB transcripts. Clones were read by immunoSEQ multiplex PCR, and TCRdb kept only the in-frame ones, dropping some. The sample lists approximately 470,000 clones, 30% occurring once. The specimen was naive CD4+ T cells from blood. All receptors derive from a young man in good health.

This clone has just a few counts. This rearrangement joins TRBV29-1 to TRBJ2-5; 9 bases agree with TRBD1. Germline V gives CDR1 SQVTM, CDR2 ANQGSEA. This CDR3 contains 13 residues. J lost 2 bases, V lost 7 bases, and 5 bases had no gene match. This CDR3 is CSGGQGWQETQYF. In DNA, the CDR3 is TGCAGCGGTGGACAGGGGTGGCAAGAGACCCAGTACTTC.

V and J are TRBV7-9 and TRBJ2-7; D is unresolved. CDR3 size: 14 residues. The V end lost 5 bases, the J end lost 5 bases, and 16 bases lay between the germline ends. The germline V gene has CDR1 SEHNR and CDR2 FQNEAQ (reference sequence). The DNA of the CDR3 is TGTGCCAGCAGCCTGGCGACGAGAATGGACGAGCAGTACTTC. It yields the protein CASSLATRMDEQYF. The complete variable domain, with remaining parts taken from reference TRBV7-9 and TRBJ2-7, reads DTGVSQNPRHKITKRGQNVTFRCDPISEHNRLYWYRQTLGQGPEFLTYFQNEAQLEKSRLLSDRFSAERPKGSFSTLEIQRTEQGDSAMYLCASSLATRMDEQYFGPGTRLTVT.

There are a few counts of this clone. The V gene is TRBV6-1, the J gene TRBJ1-2; maybe TRBD1 (5 bases). Germline-derived CDR1 and CDR2 are MNHNS and SASEGT. The CDR3 covers 13 residues. V shed 8 bases and J shed 4 bases, with 14 bases lying between them. The CDR3 bases are TGTGCCAGCTGGCGGACGAGGGGCTATGGCTACACCTTC. It specifies CASWRTRGYGYTF.

The rearrangement links TRBV9 to TRBJ2-6; the match to TRBD1 covers 7 bases. Germline V CDR1 and CDR2: SGDLS, YYNGEE. Germline trimming cut 4 bases from V and 4 bases from J; bases unmatched to any gene: 8. The CDR3 has 16 amino acids. The DNA for the CDR3 is TGTGCCAGCAGCCGGGACATGGACAGGGGGGCCAACGTCCTGACTTTC. Protein sequence: CASSRDMDRGANVLTF.

This clone was detected a few times. The chain couples TRBV28 to TRBJ2-3; maybe TRBD2 (5 bases). V lost 5 bases and J lost 3, with 12 bases in between. Germline V gene data show CDR1 as MDHEN and CDR2 as SYDVKM. There are 14 residues in the CDR3. The CDR3 sequence is CASSLLPGTDTQYF. The CDR3 nucleotides read TGTGCCAGCAGTCTCCTCCCGGGAACAGATACGCAGTATTTT.

V gene TRBV9 combines with J gene TRBJ2-5; perhaps D is TRBD1 or TRBD2 (6 bases each). The ends were cut back, 0 bases at V and 5 bases at J, with 14 bases in the middle. The CDR3 extends over 15 amino acids. Germline V gives CDR1 SGDLS, CDR2 YYNGEE. The CDR3 DNA sequence: TGTGCCAGCAGCGTAGCTGGAGGGGGGACGGAGACCCAGTACTTC. It translates to CASSVAGGGTETQYF.

As regards this clone: This CDR3 is also generated by other DNA sequences in the sample. The chain has TRBV7-2 and TRBJ2-1; D unclear. The CDR3 totals 11 residues. Germline values: CDR1 SGHTA, CDR2 FQGNSA. With 5 bases removed from V and 4 bases from J, the gap between germline ends came to 3 bases. The CDR3 here is CASSRYNEQFF. The CDR3 region has the DNA TGTGCCAGCAGCAGGTACAATGAGCAGTTCTTC.

The V call is TRBV5-1, the J call TRBJ2-5, with 11 bases identical to TRBD2. The CDR3 is 15 amino acids. Per germline, CDR1 SGHRS and CDR2 YFSETQ. The V gene end was trimmed by 4 bases and the J gene end by 1 base; junction bases not matched to a gene: 3. CDR3 protein: CASSPGTSGQETQYF. CDR3 DNA: TGCGCCAGCAGCCCTGGGACTAGCGGCCAAGAGACCCAGTACTTC.

The chain employs TRBV7-9 and TRBJ2-7, with D perhaps TRBD1 (6 bases). Between the trimmed V and J ends, which lost 2 bases and 10 bases, there was a span of 12 bases. This CDR3 spans 12 amino acids. Germline V lookup: CDR1 SEHNR, CDR2 FQNEAQ (reference sequence). CDR3 in amino acids: CASSLRQDVQYF. The DNA for the CDR3 is TGTGCCAGCAGCTTACGACAGGATGTACAGTACTTC.

The genes are TRBV15 and TRBJ2-1, with D possibly TRBD1 on 5 matching bases. This CDR3 has 17 residues. Trimming shortened V by 0 bases and J by 7 bases, and 19 bases separated the two germline ends. Germline CDR1 and CDR2: LNHNV and YYDKDF (reference sequence). In nucleotides, the CDR3 is TGTGCCACCAGCAGAGATAAACGCAGGGTGTATGGGAATGAGCAGTTCTTC. Translated: CATSRDKRRVYGNEQFF.

A few counts support this clone. V gene TRBV29-1 combines with J gene TRBJ2-7; 9 bases map to TRBD1. Germline V gene data show CDR1 as SQVTM and CDR2 as ANQGSEA. V was pared by 5 bases and J by 5 bases, with 7 bases of the junction left unmatched. CDR3 size: 13 residues. This CDR3 reads CSVRTGAGNEQYF. Here the CDR3 DNA reads TGCAGCGTTCGGACAGGGGCAGGTAACGAGCAGTACTTC.

The chain links TRBV27 to TRBJ2-3, with 8 positions matching TRBD2. This CDR3 is 16 amino acids long. J was trimmed by 1 base and V by 2 bases; bases with no gene match: 5. The germline V gene has CDR1 MNHEY and CDR2 SMNVEV (reference sequence). CDR3 sequence: CASSLEFGRGTDTQYF. DNA of the CDR3: TGTGCCAGCAGTTTAGAGTTCGGGAGGGGCACAGATACGCAGTATTTT.

This clone occurred a few times. The chain carries TRBV30 and TRBJ1-1; D gene ambiguous. V dropped 5 bases and J dropped 1 base, with 20 bases sitting between them. CDR3 length equals 16 residues. CDR1 and CDR2 (germline): GTSNPN, SVGIG (reference sequence). Here the CDR3 DNA reads TGTGCCTGGGGGGTCCGCAAGAGCCCCTCGAACACTGAAGCTTTCTTT. It yields the protein CAWGVRKSPSNTEAFF.

V is TRBV15 and J is TRBJ2-5; 8 bases align to TRBD1. The length of the CDR3 is 16 residues. The junction had 8 bases not matched to a gene; V was cut back by 3 bases and J by 2 bases. The germline V gene has CDR1 LNHNV and CDR2 YYDKDF (reference sequence). CDR3 sequence: CATSSHDRDRQETQYF. DNA for the CDR3: TGTGCCACCAGCAGCCACGACCGGGACAGGCAAGAGACCCAGTACTTC.

V and J are TRBV28 and TRBJ2-1; TRBD2 might be the D (5 bases). This CDR3 is built from 15 residues. The V gene's germline CDR1 is MDHEN and CDR2 SYDVKM. V was clipped by 8 bases and J by 2 bases, with 16 bases between them. The DNA of the CDR3 is TGTGCCAGCTTCGATGGGAGCTCCACCTACAATGAGCAGTTCTTC. It codes for CASFDGSSTYNEQFF. Looking up the rest from reference TRBV28 and TRBJ2-1 gives the full variable domain: DVKVTQSSRYLVKRTGEKVFLECVQDMDHENMFWYRQDPGLGLRLIYFSYDVKMKEKGDIPEGYSVSREKKERFSLILESASTNQTSMYLCASFDGSSTYNEQFFGPGTRLTVL.

This chain connects TRBV18 to TRBJ1-1, with D unresolved. Germline CDR1 reads KGHSH; CDR2 reads LQKENI. V lost 1 base, J lost 1 base, and 16 bases lay in between. This CDR3 region has 17 residues. The CDR3 coding sequence is TGTGCCAGCTCACCACGGTTCGGAGACCCATCGAACACTGAAGCTTTCTTT. Its translation is CASSPRFGDPSNTEAFF.

The V gene is TRBV7-2, the J gene TRBJ2-5; tentatively, D is TRBD2 (5 bases). V lost 1 base and J lost 4, with 7 bases in between. CDR3 size: 13 residues. Germline values: CDR1 SGHTA, CDR2 FQGNSA. This CDR3 is CASSLGLLETQYF. The DNA for the CDR3 is TGTGCCAGCAGCTTAGGACTATTAGAGACCCAGTACTTC.

About this clone: This sample includes further DNA sequences coding for the same CDR3. V is TRBV30 and J is TRBJ2-7, with D unresolved. The CDR3 runs 13 residues. CDR1 GTSNPN and CDR2 SVGIG come from the germline V gene (reference sequence). Deletions cut 0 bases from V and 4 bases from J, with 10 bases between. The CDR3 sequence: CAWSVQLLYEQYF. The CDR3 DNA sequence: TGTGCCTGGAGTGTACAACTGCTGTACGAGCAGTACTTC. Drawing the rest from reference TRBV30 and TRBJ2-7, the complete variable domain is SQTIHQWPATLVQPVGSPLSLECTVEGTSNPNLYWYRQAAGRGLQLLFYSVGIGQISSEVPQNLSASRPQDRQFILSSKKLLLSDSGFYLCAWSVQLLYEQYFGPGTRLTVT.

This chain uses TRBV15 with TRBJ2-4; D may be TRBD2 (6 bases). Per the germline V gene, CDR1 is LNHNV and CDR2 is YYDKDF (reference sequence). Between the trimmed V and J ends, which lost 1 base and 9 bases, there was a span of 16 bases. The CDR3 is 15 amino acids. The CDR3: CATSRGGTEESIQYF. The CDR3 DNA reads as TGTGCCACCAGCAGAGGAGGGACTGAGGAAAGCATTCAGTACTTC.